What follows are 22 T cell receptor beta chains derived from one specimen sequenced in a study of CD8 T cells in ankylosing spondylitis. Study-wide findings and caveats: Characteristic of ankylosing spondylitis blood, it appeared, was a TCR beta motif comprising about eight highly homologous variants.

No antigen is known for these receptors. TCRdb independently ran MiXCR on the 5' RACE reads; one entry per CDR3 protein. The data contain hundreds of thousands of distinct CDR3 sequences, roughly 26% of them singletons. Sequencing was done on a sample of blood, either unsorted or a sorted T cell fraction (not recorded which). Receptors originate from a male donor with ankylosing spondylitis.

The sample holds a few counts of this clonotype. This chain joins TRBV20-1 and TRBJ1-4, with D perhaps TRBD1 (6 bases). The V gene's germline CDR1 is DFQATT and CDR2 SNEGSKA (reference sequence). This CDR3 spans 15 amino acids. V dropped 6 bases and J dropped 0 bases, with 14 bases sitting between them. Here the CDR3 DNA reads TGCAGTGCAGATCGACAGGCTGCAACTAATGAAAAACTGTTTTTT. Translated: CSADRQAATNEKLFF.

The chain combines TRBV10-3 with TRBJ2-3; D perhaps matches TRBD2 (5 bases). CDR3 length equals 15 residues. Germline CDR1 is ENHRY and CDR2 is SYGVKD. Trimming shortened V by 5 bases and J by 0 bases, and 12 bases separated the two germline ends. The CDR3 spells CAISPSGYSTDTQYF. The CDR3 nucleotides read TGTGCCATCAGTCCAAGCGGTTATAGCACAGATACGCAGTATTTT.

The CDR3 here is CASSLDMTYEQYV. CDR3 nucleotide sequence: TGTGCCAGCAGCCTGGACATGACCTACGAGCAGTACGTC. The genes are TRBV7-9 and TRBJ2-7; D is possibly TRBD1 (5 bases). The CDR3 is made up of 13 amino acids. Trimming shortened V by 5 bases and J by 2 bases, and 10 bases separated the two germline ends. Germline CDR1 reads SEHNR; CDR2 reads FQNEAQ (reference sequence).

This clonotype showed up just a few times. The chain recombines TRBV20-1 with TRBJ1-2, with D perhaps matching TRBD1 (6 bases). V was shortened by 0 bases and J by 4 bases, with 15 bases between the two germline ends. CDR3 size: 15 residues. Germline V gene sequence: CDR1 DFQATT, CDR2 SNEGSKA (reference sequence). DNA for the CDR3: TGCAGTGCTAGAGAGCAACCCCAGGGGATCTATGGCTACACCTTC. Translation gives CSAREQPQGIYGYTF.

This clonotype was recorded at least ten times. The rearrangement links TRBV20-1 to TRBJ1-1, with D maybe TRBD1 (5 bases). The CDR3 consists of 12 residues. Trimming stripped 5 bases from V and 3 bases from J, with 10 bases between. Germline CDR1 and CDR2: DFQATT and SNEGSKA (reference sequence). The CDR3 nucleotides read TGCAGTGCTCGCACGGGGGACACTGAAGCTTTCTTT. Translation gives CSARTGDTEAFF.

This clonotype was recorded many times. V usage is TRBV5-1 and J usage is TRBJ2-5; D possibly corresponds to TRBD1 (6 bases). This CDR3 has 14 residues. The germline V and J ends were trimmed by 4 bases and 2 bases, with 12 bases remaining between them. Germline V gives CDR1 SGHRS, CDR2 YFSETQ. The chain's CDR3 is CASSPGQRQETQYF. Here the CDR3 DNA reads TGCGCCAGCAGCCCGGGACAACGACAAGAGACCCAGTACTTC.

This clonotype has a count of ten or more. V and J are TRBV11-3 and TRBJ1-2; possible D gene TRBD1, 5 bases. V was clipped by 5 bases and J by 2 bases, with 9 bases between them. The CDR3 consists of 13 residues. Germline V lookup: CDR1 SGHNT, CDR2 YENEEA. This CDR3 is CASSPDSNYGYTF. As DNA, the CDR3 is TGTGCCAGCAGCCCCGACAGCAACTATGGCTACACCTTC.

The J gene is TRBJ1-3, the V gene TRBV12-3 or TRBV12-4, with D possibly matching TRBD1 (5 bases). The V end lost 7 bases, the J end lost 4 bases, and 14 bases lay between the germline ends. The CDR3 contains 14 residues. This CDR3 reads CASTLVGVGNTIYF. In DNA, the CDR3 is TGTGCCAGCACCCTCGTAGGGGTCGGAAACACCATATATTTT.

The rearrangement joins TRBV6-1 to TRBJ1-3, with TRBD1 identical over 7 bases. Germline loops: CDR1 MNHNS, CDR2 SASEGT. Unmatched junction bases numbered 1, after V lost 5 bases and J lost 0 bases. The length of the CDR3 is 14 residues. CDR3 DNA sequence: TGTGCCAGCAGTCGGGACAGCTCTGGAAACACCATATATTTT. This gives the protein CASSRDSSGNTIYF.

In this sample, this clonotype turned up a few times. The genes are TRBV7-2 and TRBJ1-5; no clear D gene. V was shortened by 5 bases and J by 7 bases, with 9 bases between the two germline ends. Germline V gives CDR1 SGHTA, CDR2 FQGNSA. The CDR3 has 12 residues. CDR3 in DNA: TGTGCCAGCAGCATTGACGCCCAGCCCCAGCATTTT. It encodes CASSIDAQPQHF.

This chain connects TRBV27 to TRBJ1-1; D remains unclear. The CDR3 has 15 residues. V lost 5 bases, J lost 5 bases, and 18 bases lay in between. Germline V lookup: CDR1 MNHEY, CDR2 SMNVEV (reference sequence). CDR3 loop: CASSIFGGLGTEAFF. The CDR3 DNA is TGTGCCAGCAGTATTTTCGGAGGGCTGGGGACTGAAGCTTTCTTT.

V is TRBV5-4 and J is TRBJ2-2, with 11 bases aligning to TRBD2. The junction had 7 bases not matched to a gene; V was cut back by 4 bases and J by 5 bases. Germline V lookup: CDR1 SGHNT, CDR2 YYREEE (reference sequence). The CDR3 totals 16 residues. CDR3 bases: TGTGCCAGCAGCAAACCGGGACTAGCGGAGACCGGGGAGCTGTTTTTT. Translation gives CASSKPGLAETGELFF.

This clonotype was counted only a few times. The chain has TRBV20-1 and TRBJ2-7; the D gene is possibly TRBD2 (5 bases). CDR3 length: 15 amino acids. V was cut by 3 bases and J by 2 bases, with 17 bases left in between. Germline-derived CDR1 and CDR2 are DFQATT and SNEGSKA (reference sequence). The CDR3 coding sequence is TGCAGTGCTAGTGCCCTTGAGGGTCCTACCTACGAGCAGTACGTC. Amino acids: CSASALEGPTYEQYV.

Only a few counts were recorded for this clonotype. The chain carries TRBV5-1 and TRBJ2-7, with 7 bases identical to TRBD2. J gave up 3 bases and V 0 bases, and 3 bases lay outside the gene matches. Germline CDR1 and CDR2: SGHRS and YFSETQ. The CDR3 loop spans 14 amino acids. For the CDR3, the DNA is TGCGCCAGCAGCTTGGGGACGGGAGGCTACGAGCAGTACGTC. Translation gives CASSLGTGGYEQYV.

In its sample, this clonotype was seen a few times. V and J are TRBV20-1 and TRBJ2-3; tentatively, D is TRBD2 (5 bases). Germline V gives CDR1 DFQATT, CDR2 SNEGSKA (reference sequence). V was clipped by 0 bases and J by 3 bases, with 16 bases between them. The CDR3 spans 16 residues. CDR3 nucleotide sequence: TGCAGTGCTAGAGATTTAGAGGGAGTGTGGACAGATACGCAGTATTTT. The encoded protein is CSARDLEGVWTDTQYF.

V gene TRBV29-1 combines with J gene TRBJ2-1, with D possibly matching TRBD2 (5 bases). In germline, CDR1 is SQVTM, CDR2 ANQGSEA. Trimming took 4 bases from V and 7 from J, leaving 14 bases between them. The CDR3 is made up of 13 amino acids. CDR3 bases: TGCAGCGTTGCGGGCCGGGGTTTAAATGAGCAGTTCTTC. It encodes CSVAGRGLNEQFF.

The chain employs TRBV12-3 or TRBV12-4 and TRBJ1-3; weak D call: TRBD1 (5 bases). Trimming cost V 3 bases and J 0 bases, with 15 bases left between them. The CDR3 contains 17 residues. The CDR3 nucleotides read TGTGCCAGCAGTTTCACCGGGGACTTCTCCTCTGGAAACACCATATATTTT. This translates into CASSFTGDFSSGNTIYF.

This chain joins TRBV5-1 and TRBJ2-1; 11 nucleotides agree with TRBD2. Germline V gene lookup returns CDR1 SGHRS and CDR2 YFSETQ. V shed 0 bases, J shed 5 bases, and the junction held 4 bases outside the gene matches. The length of the CDR3 is 16 residues. The CDR3 loop is CASSLALAGVNNEQFF. The CDR3 nucleotides are TGCGCCAGCAGCTTGGCACTAGCGGGAGTAAACAATGAGCAGTTCTTC.

This chain joins TRBV20-1 and TRBJ1-5; D remains unclear. The CDR3 spans 14 residues. The germline V gene has CDR1 DFQATT and CDR2 SNEGSKA (reference sequence). Trimming removed 3 bases at V and 0 bases at J, with 9 bases between. The CDR3 spells CSASSPISNQPQHF. For the CDR3, the DNA is TGCAGTGCTAGCTCACCGATTAGCAATCAGCCCCAGCATTTT.

This clonotype was picked up many times. V gene TRBV30 combines with J gene TRBJ1-2; possibly TRBD1 for D (5 bases). The CDR3 is 10 amino acids. Per the germline V gene, CDR1 is GTSNPN and CDR2 is SVGIG (reference sequence). Trimming stripped 3 bases from V and 7 bases from J, with 6 bases between. CDR3 DNA sequence: TGTGCCTGGAGGAGGGGTGGCTACACCTTC. It codes for CAWRRGGYTF.

The V call is TRBV11-2, the J call TRBJ2-7; 7 bases are a match to TRBD2. Germline values: CDR1 SGHAT, CDR2 FQNNGV. Trimming removed 5 bases from V and 1 base from J; junction bases left unmatched: 8. The CDR3 contains 15 residues. CDR3 residues: CASSRGAGVSYEQYF. The CDR3 nucleotides are TGTGCCAGCAGCCGGGGTGCGGGAGTGTCCTACGAGCAGTACTTC.

This chain joins TRBV7-9 and TRBJ2-1; 8 nucleotides align to TRBD2. This CDR3 is 15 amino acids long. The ends lost 3 bases at V and 5 bases at J; junction bases unmatched: 6. The germline V gene has CDR1 SEHNR and CDR2 FQNEAQ (reference sequence). For the CDR3, the DNA is TGTGCCAGCAGCTTCGGGACTAGTGGGAACAATGAGCAGTTCTTC. The encoded protein is CASSFGTSGNNEQFF. Supplemented by reference TRBV7-9 and TRBJ2-1, the full variable domain reads DTGVSQNPRHKITKRGQNVTFRCDPISEHNRLYWYRQTLGQGPEFLTYFQNEAQLEKSRLLSDRFSAERPKGSFSTLEIQRTEQGDSAMYLCASSFGTSGNNEQFFGPGTRLTVL.